Listed below are T cell receptor beta chains from one sample, sequenced in a study of OX40 agonist ivuxolimab in advanced cancers. The assay was immunoSEQ multiplex PCR, and TCRdb's table has in-frame clones only and misses some. The repertoire holds some 96,000 clones, with more than 85% as singletons. The sample consisted of CD4+ or CD8+ T cells sorted from blood, taken in a trial of the OX40 agonist ivuxolimab. These receptors were collected from an adult with an advanced solid tumor such as melanoma, head and neck, liver or kidney cancer. Each CDR3 is given without its conserved first and last residue. Each record gives: V gene, J gene, CDR3 protein.

TRBV7-3,TRBJ2-7,ASSGSGGYEQY
TRBV28,TRBJ2-7,ASTGHNYEQY
TRBV6-5,TRBJ2-3,ASSSARMTDTQY
TRBV7-2,TRBJ2-1,ASSRRDSDNEQF
TRBV14,TRBJ1-2,ASSLELSPGGYT
TRBV7-9,TRBJ2-3,ASSDPGAPSTDTQY
TRBV19,TRBJ1-1,ASKPWDNTEAF
TRBV25-1,TRBJ2-1,ASSDGASPRF
TRBV7-3,TRBJ2-7,ASSLTPGYEQY
TRBV5-1,TRBJ2-7,ASSPTARFMDEQY
TRBV7-9,TRBJ2-1,ASGVQGYNEQF
TRBV4-3,TRBJ2-1,ASSRDGSYNEQF